The 24 T cell receptor beta chains reported below all come from one sample, sequenced in a study of T-cell reconstitution after alpha-beta-depleted transplantation in children. Preparation of the TCRbeta library was carried out with unique molecular identifiers. TCRdb re-derived calls from the PCR reads in MiXCR, one entry per CDR3 protein. The table records some 190,000 distinct CDR3 sequences, around 10% of them present only once. The specimen was PBMCs, collected before TCRalphabeta/CD19-depleted stem cell transplant. The receptors originated from a boy between 2 and 10 years old with acute myeloid leukemia, due to receive a stem cell transplant.

This clonotype has a count of ten or more. The chain employs TRBV5-1 and TRBJ1-2; TRBD1 matches at 10 bases. V shed 6 bases and J 4 bases; nucleotides not matched to a gene: 9. CDR1 and CDR2 from the germline V gene are SGHRS and YFSETQ. The CDR3 extends over 15 amino acids. The CDR3 loop is CASTLGTGALYGYTF. The CDR3, as DNA: TGCGCCAGCACCCTCGGGACAGGGGCCCTCTATGGCTACACCTTC.

This clonotype was observed many times. The V gene is TRBV12-3 or TRBV12-4, the J gene TRBJ1-1; D possibly corresponds to TRBD1 (5 bases). This CDR3 comprises 13 residues. The germline V and J ends were trimmed by 6 bases and 4 bases, with 12 bases remaining between them. The CDR3: CASRDIRGTEAFF. Here the CDR3 DNA reads TGTGCCAGCAGGGACATCAGAGGCACTGAAGCTTTCTTT.

Ten or more counts support this clonotype. The chain employs TRBV3-1 and TRBJ1-5; D is unclear. Germline lookup yields CDR1 LGHDT and CDR2 YNNKEL (reference sequence). Trimming took 3 bases from V and 4 from J, leaving 16 bases between them. This CDR3 contains 16 residues. The CDR3 spells CASSHPLVGLNQPQHF. DNA of the CDR3: TGTGCCAGCAGCCATCCCCTCGTGGGCCTTAATCAGCCCCAGCATTTT. Full variable domain (outside the CDR3, taken from reference TRBV3-1 and TRBJ1-5): DTAVSQTPKYLVTQMGNDKSIKCEQNLGHDTMYWYKQDSKKFLKIMFSYNNKELIINETVPNRFSPKSPDKAHLNLHINSLELGDSAVYFCASSHPLVGLNQPQHFGDGTRLSIL.

This clonotype was recorded many times. The chain combines TRBV7-2 with TRBJ1-5; D ambiguous. V lost 4 bases to trimming and J lost 9 bases, with 7 bases between them. The V gene's germline CDR1 is SGHTA and CDR2 FQGNSA. This CDR3 spans 11 amino acids. The CDR3 DNA sequence: TGTGCCAGCAGCTCAGGAGGGCCCCAGCATTTT. Encoded protein: CASSSGGPQHF.

This clonotype was picked up many times. As DNA, the CDR3 is TGTGCCAGCAGCACAGAAGATTTGGGATATCAGCCCCAGCATTTT. Protein product: CASSTEDLGYQPQHF. V is TRBV5-5 and J is TRBJ1-5; D call uncertain. The CDR3 extends over 15 amino acids. Between the trimmed V and J ends, which lost 4 bases and 5 bases, there was a span of 16 bases. In germline, CDR1 is SGHKS, CDR2 YYEKEE (reference sequence).

This clonotype was seen many times. The rearrangement uses TRBV7-9 and TRBJ1-4; D gene ambiguous. V was trimmed by 4 bases and J by 10 bases, leaving 16 bases between them. Germline loops: CDR1 SEHNR, CDR2 FQNEAQ (reference sequence). The CDR3 consists of 14 residues. Here the CDR3 reads CASSSDKQSRKLFF. The CDR3 DNA sequence: TGTGCCAGCAGCTCTGACAAACAGAGCCGAAAACTGTTTTTT.

This clonotype was observed at least ten times. The chain employs TRBV5-1 and TRBJ2-3; possibly TRBD2 for D (6 bases). Germline CDR1 and CDR2: SGHRS and YFSETQ. The CDR3 is 17 amino acids. The ends were cut back, 4 bases at V and 7 bases at J, with 25 bases in the middle. Written as DNA, the CDR3 is TGCGCCAGCAGCCTCCCCGTCCGGGGGAAAAATCGAAATACGCAGTATTTT. This encodes CASSLPVRGKNRNTQYF.

The chain combines TRBV7-3 with TRBJ1-1; D gene unclear. The CDR3 has 20 amino acids. Between the trimmed V and J ends, which lost 6 bases and 3 bases, there was a span of 32 bases. Germline V gene lookup returns CDR1 SGHTA and CDR2 FQGTGA. The CDR3 loop reads CASSQSAFLSPLLQDTEAFF. The CDR3 DNA reads as TGTGCCAGCAGTCAAAGCGCTTTTCTAAGTCCTCTACTTCAGGACACTGAAGCTTTCTTT.

In its sample, this clonotype was seen many times. Compared with germline, one end of the junction differs, possibly owing to a read error. The chain carries TRBV7-2 and TRBJ1-1; D not certain. Germline V gene lookup returns CDR1 SGHTA and CDR2 FQGNSA. The CDR3 length is 13 residues. CDR3 nucleotide sequence: TGTGCCAGCAGCTTAGGTCGCACCGGGGAAGTTTTCTTT. Its protein product is CASSLGRTGEVFF.

Ten or more counts support this clonotype. J is TRBJ2-2 and V is TRBV5-5; D is ambiguous. V gave up 2 bases and J gave up 4 bases, with 9 bases separating them. Germline CDR1 is SGHKS and CDR2 is YYEKEE (reference sequence). The CDR3 is 14 residues long. The CDR3, as DNA: TGTGCCAGCAGCTTTTCGGTCGGCACCGGGGAGCTGTTTTTT. Translation gives CASSFSVGTGELFF. The variable domain in full, completed from reference TRBV5-5 and TRBJ2-2, reads DAGVTQSPTHLIKTRGQQVTLRCSPISGHKSVSWYQQVLGQGPQFIFQYYEKEERGRGNFPDRFSARQFPNYSSELNVNALLLGDSALYLCASSFSVGTGELFFGEGSRLTVL.

The chain employs TRBV29-1 and TRBJ2-3; 12 bases agree with TRBD2. Germline V gene sequence: CDR1 SQVTM, CDR2 ANQGSEA. The trim removed 6 bases at V and 4 bases at J, leaving 20 bases unmatched. The CDR3 runs 19 residues. The CDR3 region is CSVALLTSLAGGGADTQYF. Here the CDR3 DNA reads TGCAGCGTCGCACTATTGACGAGTCTAGCGGGAGGGGGTGCAGATACGCAGTATTTT.

This clonotype was found many times. This chain connects TRBV7-2 to TRBJ2-7; 12 bases match TRBD2. The germline V gene encodes CDR1 SGHTA and CDR2 FQGNSA. The CDR3 totals 17 residues. With V trimmed by 0 bases and J by 4 bases, 7 bases remained unmatched. DNA for the CDR3: TGTGCCAGCAGCTTAGCGGGCCTAGCGGGAGGGTTATACGAGCAGTACTTC. It codes for CASSLAGLAGGLYEQYF.

The sample holds many counts of this clonotype. The V call is TRBV7-9, the J call TRBJ1-1; 8 bases map to TRBD1. CDR1 and CDR2 (germline): SEHNR, FQNEAQ (reference sequence). With V trimmed by 5 bases and J by 7 bases, 24 bases remained unmatched. CDR3 length equals 19 residues. CDR3 sequence: CASSQNTPGTGAGEDEAFF. The DNA for the CDR3 is TGTGCCAGCAGCCAAAACACCCCGGGGACAGGAGCCGGGGAGGATGAAGCTTTCTTT.

This clonotype showed up many times. The V call is TRBV12-3 or TRBV12-4, the J call TRBJ2-6; 8 bases are a match to TRBD1. This CDR3 is 17 amino acids long. Germline trimming cut 7 bases from V and 0 bases from J; bases unmatched to any gene: 8. The CDR3 bases are TGTGCCAGCACCAAGACAGGGGTTCTCTCTGGGGCCAACGTCCTGACTTTC. This encodes CASTKTGVLSGANVLTF.

This clonotype was found many times. V usage is TRBV28 and J usage is TRBJ1-2; 7 nucleotides line up with TRBD1. CDR3 length equals 15 residues. V lost 6 bases and J lost 6; bases outside the gene matches: 13. The germline V gene has CDR1 MDHEN and CDR2 SYDVKM. CDR3 DNA sequence: TGTGCCAGCAGACCAGACAGGGCCGGACCTGATGGCTACACCTTC. This translates into CASRPDRAGPDGYTF.

This clonotype was recorded at least ten times. The J gene is TRBJ2-7, the V gene TRBV5-5; 7 bases match TRBD1. Germline-derived CDR1 and CDR2 are SGHKS and YYEKEE (reference sequence). The CDR3 covers 14 residues. J gave up 3 bases and V 3 bases, and 6 bases lay outside the gene matches. DNA of the CDR3: TGTGCCAGCAGCTGGGGGACAGAACACTACGAGCAGTACGTC. It yields the protein CASSWGTEHYEQYV.

The table lists this clonotype with a count of one. This chain uses TRBV7-9 with TRBJ2-1; a possible D gene is TRBD2 (5 bases). Germline V gene sequence: CDR1 SEHNR, CDR2 FQNEAQ (reference sequence). The V end was cut by 6 bases, the J end by 9 bases, with 18 bases between. The CDR3 spans 14 residues. Here the CDR3 DNA reads TGTGCCAGCAGGGAGGCCCAAAGCTGGAGTGAGCAGTTCTTC. Translating it yields CASREAQSWSEQFF. The variable domain in full, completed from reference TRBV7-9 and TRBJ2-1, reads DTGVSQNPRHKITKRGQNVTFRCDPISEHNRLYWYRQTLGQGPEFLTYFQNEAQLEKSRLLSDRFSAERPKGSFSTLEIQRTEQGDSAMYLCASREAQSWSEQFFGPGTRLTVL.

This clonotype was detected many times. The CDR3 sequence: CASSPLTPGPPGYTF. CDR3 nucleotide sequence: TGTGCCAGCAGTCCACTCACGCCCGGGCCTCCAGGCTACACCTTC. V usage is TRBV12-3 or TRBV12-4 and J usage is TRBJ1-2; unclear D gene. Trimming left V 5 bases short and J 8 bases short, with 21 bases between. There are 15 residues in the CDR3.

Ten or more counts support this clonotype. The chain has TRBV3-1 and TRBJ1-6; 8 nucleotides agree with TRBD1. After removal of 4 bases from V and 1 base from J, the junction contained 9 bases not matched to a gene. CDR3 size: 18 residues. CDR1 and CDR2 from the germline V gene are LGHDT and YNNKEL (reference sequence). CDR3 DNA sequence: TGTGCCAGCAGCCGGCGGACAGGGCTAGGGTCCTATAATTCACCCCTCCACTTT. Translated: CASSRRTGLGSYNSPLHF.

This clonotype was detected many times. The chain recombines TRBV7-3 with TRBJ2-5; TRBD1 is a possible D gene (6 bases). The CDR3 has 13 amino acids. V was clipped by 5 bases and J by 7 bases, with 14 bases between them. Germline V gene lookup returns CDR1 SGHTA and CDR2 FQGTGA. CDR3 sequence reads: CASSMDRGGTQYF. The DNA of the CDR3 is TGTGCCAGCAGCATGGACAGAGGAGGGACCCAGTACTTC.

The table lists this clonotype with many counts. The chain uses TRBV3-1 and TRBJ2-1; TRBD2 matches at 9 bases. The CDR3 has 12 amino acids. Germline V gene lookup returns CDR1 LGHDT and CDR2 YNNKEL (reference sequence). Trimming took 8 bases from V and 7 from J; bases not matched to a gene: 3. The CDR3 reads CASLSGGNEQFF. DNA for the CDR3: TGTGCCAGCCTTAGCGGGGGTAATGAGCAGTTCTTC.

This clonotype showed up many times. V usage is TRBV5-5 and J usage is TRBJ2-2; possible D gene TRBD1, 6 bases. This CDR3 has 13 amino acids. CDR1 and CDR2 from the germline V gene are SGHKS and YYEKEE (reference sequence). V was shortened by 4 bases and J by 7 bases, with 11 bases between the two germline ends. CDR3 in DNA: TGTGCCAGCAGCCGAACAGGGTTCGGGGAGCTGTTTTTT. It yields the protein CASSRTGFGELFF. Drawing the rest from reference TRBV5-5 and TRBJ2-2, the complete variable domain is DAGVTQSPTHLIKTRGQQVTLRCSPISGHKSVSWYQQVLGQGPQFIFQYYEKEERGRGNFPDRFSARQFPNYSSELNVNALLLGDSALYLCASSRTGFGELFFGEGSRLTVL.

In its sample, this clonotype was seen many times. This chain connects TRBV5-1 to TRBJ2-3; 7 nucleotides match TRBD2. Germline V gene sequence: CDR1 SGHRS, CDR2 YFSETQ. V was pared by 4 bases and J by 2 bases, with 7 bases of the junction left unmatched. There are 15 residues in the CDR3. The DNA of the CDR3 is TGCGCCAGCAGCCCGCAGCGGGGCCACACAGATACGCAGTATTTT. This codes for CASSPQRGHTDTQYF. Drawing the rest from reference TRBV5-1 and TRBJ2-3, the complete variable domain is KAGVTQTPRYLIKTRGQQVTLSCSPISGHRSVSWYQQTPGQGLQFLFEYFSETQRNKGNFPGRFSGRQFSNSRSEMNVSTLELGDSALYLCASSPQRGHTDTQYFGPGTRLTVL.

The V and J genes are TRBV30 and TRBJ1-1; 7 bases agree with TRBD1. Germline CDR1 is GTSNPN and CDR2 is SVGIG (reference sequence). The CDR3 consists of 11 residues. The V and J ends lost 3 bases and 8 bases, in that order; junction bases with no gene match: 3. The CDR3 loop reads CAWREGQEAFF. CDR3 coding DNA: TGTGCCTGGAGAGAGGGACAGGAAGCTTTCTTT.